This passage covers 10 T cell receptor beta chains from one sample sequenced in a study of T cell clones after liver transplantation (dated by TCRdb to between 2018 and 2020). The method behind the library was the immunoSEQ multiplex PCR assay. TCRdb limited this immuneACCESS table to in-frame rearrangements with V and J called. A share of clones is missing; checked studies link under half to unresolved V genes, and the rest is unexplained. The sample table shows approximately 75,000 clones, and 80% are seen once. Approximately 0.8% of the sample belongs to the ten largest clones. The sample was CD4+ T cells from blood, taken 12 months after liver transplant. These receptor sequences come from a human patient who received a liver transplant. Some T cells may have been brought in with the graft after a transplant.

This chain connects TRBV15 to TRBJ1-2; unclear D gene. The CDR3 spans 13 residues. Trimming shortened V by 0 bases and J by 8 bases, and 10 bases separated the two germline ends. CDR1 is LNHNV, CDR2 YYDKDF, per germline (reference sequence). The CDR3 nucleotides are TGTGCCACCAGCAGAGATTTAAAGACGGGCTACACCTTC. This encodes CATSRDLKTGYTF.

This chain uses TRBV2 with TRBJ2-7; tentatively, D is TRBD2 (6 bases). CDR3 length equals 14 residues. The V end was cut by 6 bases, the J end by 2 bases, with 14 bases between. Germline V CDR1 and CDR2: SNHLY, FYNNEI. In DNA, the CDR3 is TGTGCCAGCAGGATGCGGGACCCCCCCTACGAGCAGTACTTC. It yields the protein CASRMRDPPYEQYF.

The V call is TRBV2, the J call TRBJ1-2; a weak D match, TRBD1 (5 bases). Germline lookup yields CDR1 SNHLY and CDR2 FYNNEI. CDR3 size: 12 residues. The V and J ends lost 6 bases and 4 bases respectively, with 9 bases between them. In DNA form, the CDR3 reads TGTGCCAGCAGGGTAGACAGCTATGGCTACACCTTC. Translation: CASRVDSYGYTF.

This sequence joins TRBV27 and TRBJ2-3; TRBD2 matches at 8 bases. The germline V gene has CDR1 MNHEY and CDR2 SMNVEV (reference sequence). The CDR3 loop spans 18 amino acids. The V and J ends lost 1 base and 1 base, in that order; junction bases with no gene match: 10. CDR3 nucleotide sequence: TGTGCCAGCAGTTTATTCGGCGGGGGGAGTCGGGGCACAGATACGCAGTATTTT. Translating gives CASSLFGGGSRGTDTQYF.

J is TRBJ2-7 and V is TRBV2; TRBD1 might be the D (6 bases). The germline V gene encodes CDR1 SNHLY and CDR2 FYNNEI. V lost 7 bases and J lost 8, with 15 bases in between. This CDR3 has 12 amino acids. The CDR3: CASTGLGGQQYF. In nucleotides, the CDR3 is TGTGCCAGCACCGGGCTAGGGGGTCAGCAGTACTTC.

This clone was observed a handful of times. The chain combines TRBV18 with TRBJ1-2; no firm D call. Trimming took 1 base from V and 9 from J, leaving 12 bases between them. The germline V gene encodes CDR1 KGHSH and CDR2 LQKENI. The CDR3 covers 13 residues. CDR3 region: CASSPQGDRSYTF. The CDR3 DNA follows: TGTGCCAGCTCACCACAGGGCGACCGAAGCTACACCTTC.

The CDR3 loop is CASSLPASLNEQFF. The DNA for the CDR3 is TGCGCCAGCAGCCTTCCGGCTAGCTTGAATGAGCAGTTCTTC. The V gene is TRBV5-1, the J gene TRBJ2-1; perhaps TRBD2 as D (5 bases). CDR1 and CDR2 (germline): SGHRS, YFSETQ. This CDR3 region has 14 residues. The V end was cut by 4 bases, the J end by 7 bases, with 15 bases between.

This clone was observed a single time. The rearrangement links TRBV28 to TRBJ1-2, with D unclear. In germline, CDR1 is MDHEN, CDR2 SYDVKM. The CDR3 is made up of 12 amino acids. The V and J ends lost 6 bases and 1 base respectively, with 6 bases between them. CDR3 sequence reads: CASRTGNYGYTF. The CDR3 DNA reads as TGTGCCAGCAGGACCGGTAACTATGGCTACACCTTC.

The CDR3 region is CAIRGPTDTQYF. The CDR3 DNA follows: TGTGCCATCAGGGGCCCCACAGATACGCAGTATTTT. The genes are TRBV28 and TRBJ2-3; possibly TRBD1 for D (6 bases). The V gene's germline CDR1 is MDHEN and CDR2 SYDVKM. Trimming removed 10 bases at V and 2 bases at J, with 10 bases between. The CDR3 consists of 12 residues.

The J gene is TRBJ1-2, the V gene TRBV28; D is unclear. Germline loops: CDR1 MDHEN, CDR2 SYDVKM. The CDR3 length is 12 residues. The germline V and J ends were trimmed by 10 bases and 5 bases, with 14 bases remaining between them. The CDR3 region has the DNA TGTGCCACAACCGACGGACGTTATGGCTACACCTTC. It translates to CATTDGRYGYTF.